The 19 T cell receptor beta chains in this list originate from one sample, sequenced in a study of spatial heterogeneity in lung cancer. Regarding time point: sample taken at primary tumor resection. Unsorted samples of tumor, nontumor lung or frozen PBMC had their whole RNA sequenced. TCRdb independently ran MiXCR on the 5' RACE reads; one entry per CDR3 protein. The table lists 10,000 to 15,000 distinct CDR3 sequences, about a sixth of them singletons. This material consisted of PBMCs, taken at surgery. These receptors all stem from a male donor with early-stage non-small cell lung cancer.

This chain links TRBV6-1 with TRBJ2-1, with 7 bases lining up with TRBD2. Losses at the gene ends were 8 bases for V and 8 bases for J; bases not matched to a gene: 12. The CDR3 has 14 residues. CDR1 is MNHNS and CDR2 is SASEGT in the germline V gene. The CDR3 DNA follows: TGTGCCAGCGTCGGCTCTGCGGGAGCCTATGAGCAGTTCTTC. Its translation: CASVGSAGAYEQFF.

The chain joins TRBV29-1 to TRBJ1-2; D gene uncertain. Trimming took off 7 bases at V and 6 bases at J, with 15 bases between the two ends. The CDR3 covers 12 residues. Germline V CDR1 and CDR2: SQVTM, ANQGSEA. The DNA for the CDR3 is TGCAGCGCCGGCTTCCTCCTGGATGGCTACACCTTC. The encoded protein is CSAGFLLDGYTF.

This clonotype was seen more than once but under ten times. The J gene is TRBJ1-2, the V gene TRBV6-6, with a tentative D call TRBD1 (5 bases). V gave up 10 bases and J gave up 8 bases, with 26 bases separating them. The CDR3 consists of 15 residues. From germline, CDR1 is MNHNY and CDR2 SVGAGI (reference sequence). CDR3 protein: CATVEPTGIAVGYTF. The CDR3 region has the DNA TGTGCCACCGTCGAGCCTACAGGAATCGCCGTGGGCTACACCTTC.

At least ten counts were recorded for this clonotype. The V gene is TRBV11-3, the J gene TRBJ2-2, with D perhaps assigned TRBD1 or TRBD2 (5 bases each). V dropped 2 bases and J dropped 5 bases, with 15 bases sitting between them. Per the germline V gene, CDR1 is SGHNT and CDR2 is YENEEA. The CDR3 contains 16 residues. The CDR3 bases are TGTGCCAGCAGCTTAACCGGGACCGTCTTGACCGGGGAGCTGTTTTTT. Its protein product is CASSLTGTVLTGELFF.

DNA of the CDR3: TGTGCCAGCAGCGAAGAGGACAGGGGGATGACAGATACGCAGTATTTT. Translated, it gives CASSEEDRGMTDTQYF. V usage is TRBV7-8 and J usage is TRBJ2-3; 10 bases align to TRBD1. Trimming took 5 bases from V and 3 from J; bases not matched to a gene: 8. Germline CDR1 and CDR2: SGHVS and FQNEAQ. The CDR3 runs to 16 residues.

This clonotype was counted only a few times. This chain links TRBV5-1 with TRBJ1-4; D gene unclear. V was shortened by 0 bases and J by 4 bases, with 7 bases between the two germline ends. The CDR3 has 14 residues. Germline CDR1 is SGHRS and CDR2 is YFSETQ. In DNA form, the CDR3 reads TGCGCCAGCAGCTTGGCATGGAGTAATGAAAAACTGTTTTTT. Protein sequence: CASSLAWSNEKLFF.

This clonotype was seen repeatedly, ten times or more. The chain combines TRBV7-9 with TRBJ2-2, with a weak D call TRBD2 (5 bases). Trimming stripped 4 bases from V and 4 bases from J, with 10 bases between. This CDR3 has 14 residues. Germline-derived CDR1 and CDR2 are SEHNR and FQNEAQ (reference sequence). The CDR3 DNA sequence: TGTGCCAGCAGCTCGTTAGAGGGCACCGGGGAGCTGTTTTTT. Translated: CASSSLEGTGELFF. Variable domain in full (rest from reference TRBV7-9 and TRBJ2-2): DTGVSQNPRHKITKRGQNVTFRCDPISEHNRLYWYRQTLGQGPEFLTYFQNEAQLEKSRLLSDRFSAERPKGSFSTLEIQRTEQGDSAMYLCASSSLEGTGELFFGEGSRLTVL.

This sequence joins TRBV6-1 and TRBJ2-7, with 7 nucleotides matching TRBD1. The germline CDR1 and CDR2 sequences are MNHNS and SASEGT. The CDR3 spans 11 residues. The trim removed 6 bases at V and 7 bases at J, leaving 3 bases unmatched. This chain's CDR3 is CASREDREQYF. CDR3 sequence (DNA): TGTGCCAGCAGGGAGGACAGGGAGCAGTACTTC.

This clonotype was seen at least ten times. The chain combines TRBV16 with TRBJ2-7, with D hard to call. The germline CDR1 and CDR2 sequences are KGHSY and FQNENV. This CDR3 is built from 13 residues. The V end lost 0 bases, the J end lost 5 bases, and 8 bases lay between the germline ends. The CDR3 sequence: CASSQSNGHEQYF. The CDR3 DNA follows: TGTGCCAGCAGCCAATCGAACGGACACGAGCAGTACTTC.

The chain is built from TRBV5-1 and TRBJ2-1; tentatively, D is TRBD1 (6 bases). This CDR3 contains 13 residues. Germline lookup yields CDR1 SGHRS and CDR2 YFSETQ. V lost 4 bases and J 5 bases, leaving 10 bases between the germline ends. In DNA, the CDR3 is TGCGCCAGCAGCGAGGACAGAGACAATGAGCAGTTCTTC. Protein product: CASSEDRDNEQFF.

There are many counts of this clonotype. CDR3 sequence (DNA): TGTGCCAGCAGTTTCCAGAAGGGCGGCAACTATGGCTACACCTTC. Residues: CASSFQKGGNYGYTF. V gene TRBV28 combines with J gene TRBJ1-2; no firm D call. Trimming took 3 bases from V and 2 from J, leaving 13 bases between them. Germline loops: CDR1 MDHEN, CDR2 SYDVKM. The CDR3 totals 15 residues.

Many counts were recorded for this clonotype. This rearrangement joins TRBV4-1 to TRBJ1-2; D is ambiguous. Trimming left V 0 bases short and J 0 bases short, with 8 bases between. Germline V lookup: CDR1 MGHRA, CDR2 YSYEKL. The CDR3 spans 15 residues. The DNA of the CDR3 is TGCGCCAGCAGCCAAGATAAGCGGGCTAACTATGGCTACACCTTC. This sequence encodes CASSQDKRANYGYTF.

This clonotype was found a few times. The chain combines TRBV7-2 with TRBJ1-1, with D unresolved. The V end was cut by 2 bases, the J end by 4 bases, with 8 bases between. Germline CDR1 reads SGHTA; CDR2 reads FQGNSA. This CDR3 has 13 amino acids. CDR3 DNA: TGTGCCAGCAGCTTAATTGGTGGCACTGAAGCTTTCTTT. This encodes CASSLIGGTEAFF. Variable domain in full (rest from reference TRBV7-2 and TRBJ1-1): GAGVSQSPSNKVTEKGKDVELRCDPISGHTALYWYRQSLGQGLEFLIYFQGNSAPDKSGLPSDRFSAERTGGSVSTLTIQRTQQEDSAVYLCASSLIGGTEAFFGQGTRLTVV.

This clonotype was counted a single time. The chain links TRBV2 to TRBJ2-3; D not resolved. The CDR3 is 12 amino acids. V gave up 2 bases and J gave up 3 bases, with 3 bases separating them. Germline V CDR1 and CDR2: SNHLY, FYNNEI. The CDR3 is CASSEYTDTQYF. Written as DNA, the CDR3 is TGTGCCAGCAGTGAATATACAGATACGCAGTATTTT.

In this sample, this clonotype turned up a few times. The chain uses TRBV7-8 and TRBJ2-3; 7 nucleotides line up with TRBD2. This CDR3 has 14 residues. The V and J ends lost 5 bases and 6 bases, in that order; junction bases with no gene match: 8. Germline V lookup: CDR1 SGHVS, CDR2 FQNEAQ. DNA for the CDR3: TGTGCCAGCAGCCCTCTTTCGACTAGCGATACGCAGTATTTT. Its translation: CASSPLSTSDTQYF.

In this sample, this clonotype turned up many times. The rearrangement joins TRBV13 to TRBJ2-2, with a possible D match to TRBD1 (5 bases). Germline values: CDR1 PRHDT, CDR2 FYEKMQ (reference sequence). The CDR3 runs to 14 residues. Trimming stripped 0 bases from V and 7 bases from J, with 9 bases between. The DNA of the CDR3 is TGTGCCAGCAGCTTAGGTGGGGCTAGCGGGGAGCTGTTTTTT. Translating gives CASSLGGASGELFF.

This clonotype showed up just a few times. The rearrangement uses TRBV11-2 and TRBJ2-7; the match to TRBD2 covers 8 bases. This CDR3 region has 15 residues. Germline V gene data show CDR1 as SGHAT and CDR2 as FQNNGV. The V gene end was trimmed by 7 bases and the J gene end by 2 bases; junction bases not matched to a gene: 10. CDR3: CASTRGAGGTYEQYF. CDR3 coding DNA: TGTGCCAGCACCCGGGGGGCGGGAGGTACCTACGAGCAGTACTTC.

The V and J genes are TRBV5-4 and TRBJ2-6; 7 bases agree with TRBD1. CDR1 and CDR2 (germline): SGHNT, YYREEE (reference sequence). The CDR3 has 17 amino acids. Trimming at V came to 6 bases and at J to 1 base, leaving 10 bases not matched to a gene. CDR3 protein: CASNDGTAKSGANVLTF. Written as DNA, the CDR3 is TGTGCCAGCAACGACGGGACAGCTAAGTCTGGGGCCAACGTCCTGACTTTC. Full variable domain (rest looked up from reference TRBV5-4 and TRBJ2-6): ETGVTQSPTHLIKTRGQQVTLRCSSQSGHNTVSWYQQALGQGPQFIFQYYREEENGRGNFPPRFSGLQFPNYSSELNVNALELDDSALYLCASNDGTAKSGANVLTFGAGSRLTVL.

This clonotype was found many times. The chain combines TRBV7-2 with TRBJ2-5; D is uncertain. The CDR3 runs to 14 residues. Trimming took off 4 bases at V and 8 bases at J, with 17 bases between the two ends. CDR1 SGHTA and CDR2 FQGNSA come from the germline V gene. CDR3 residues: CASSSQDPLFTQYF. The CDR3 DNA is TGTGCCAGCAGCTCACAAGACCCGCTTTTTACCCAGTACTTC.